This T cell receptor (beta chain) comes out of a study of pediatric ulcerative colitis. The CDR3 is 15 residues long. Germline V gives CDR1 SGHRS, CDR2 YFSETQ. V was trimmed by 0 bases and J by 8 bases, leaving 17 bases between them. Note on this clone: The antigen is undetermined.

Repertoires were generated with immunoSEQ multiplex PCR, while TCRdb's copy carries only in-frame clones and drops some. This table has a few thousand clones, nearly 90% appearing once. Overall study findings and caveats: Blood-rectal clonal overlap within each person was significantly higher in ulcerative colitis patients than controls. Blood samples from a couple of patients yielded substantially fewer templates and were excluded from blood-rectal overlap analysis.

The material sequenced was blood. The gene calls are TRBV5-1 and TRBJ1-2; possibly TRBD1 for D (5 bases). This TCR was recovered from a boy aged 5-17 years with mild ulcerative colitis. The CDR3, as DNA: TGCGCCAGCAGCTTGGATGGCAAGGGACGGTCGGGCTACACCTTC. Translated, it gives CASSLDGKGRSGYTF.